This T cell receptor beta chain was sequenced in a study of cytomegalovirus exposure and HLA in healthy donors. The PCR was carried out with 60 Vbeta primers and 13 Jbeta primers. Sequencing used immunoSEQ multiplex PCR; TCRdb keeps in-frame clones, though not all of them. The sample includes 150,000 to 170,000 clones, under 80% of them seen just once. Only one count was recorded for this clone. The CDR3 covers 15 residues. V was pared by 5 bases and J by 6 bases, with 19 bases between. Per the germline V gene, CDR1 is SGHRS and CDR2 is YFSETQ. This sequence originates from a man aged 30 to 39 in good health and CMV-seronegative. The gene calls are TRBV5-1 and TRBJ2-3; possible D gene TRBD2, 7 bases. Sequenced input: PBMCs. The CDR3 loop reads CASRTSGGRLDTQYF. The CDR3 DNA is TGCGCCAGCAGGACCTCGGGGGGCAGGCTCGATACGCAGTATTTT.